These T cell receptor beta chains were read from a single sample in a study of cytomegalovirus exposure and HLA in healthy donors. Measured with immunoSEQ multiplex PCR; TCRdb has only the in-frame clones, and not every one. Of 200,000 to 300,000 clones in the sample, roughly four fifths are singletons; the top ten hold roughly 2%. Sample: PBMCs. The receptors here all came from a woman aged 40 to 49 in good health and CMV-seropositive. The CDR3 runs from the conserved cysteine through the conserved F or W. The order of the fields is CDR3 length, J gene, V gene, CDR3 protein.

13	TRBJ1-3	TRBV5-5	CASSIGYGNTIYF
13	TRBJ1-4	TRBV29-1	CSVDRLGGEKLFF
15	TRBJ1-2	TRBV6-6	CASSDRGGLAYGYTF
14	TRBJ1-2	TRBV19	CATSRAGGDYGYTF
15	TRBJ1-1	TRBV9	CASSVGPGRNAEAFF
17	TRBJ2-1	TRBV5-6	CASSELLPSGRLYEQFF
11	TRBJ2-3	TRBV5-1	CASPYGDTQYF
12	TRBJ2-1	TRBV7-9	CASRTTSAEQFF
16	.	TRBV9	CASSVSASGRVYEQYF
16	TRBJ1-5	TRBV7-9	CASSLGGTGPLQPQHF